Shown below are 22 T cell receptor beta chains from a single sample sequenced in a study of post-analysis software for immune sequencing data. Points from the study as a whole: Patients carried five TRBV segments more frequently than controls did, and TRBV5-6, TRBV5-1 and TRBV20-1 were among them.

Unique molecular identifiers tagged the TCR beta cDNA libraries. Each CDR3 protein gets one entry after TCRdb re-called the PCR reads with MiXCR. The sample holds about 540,000 distinct CDR3 sequences, about a third seen once. These receptors have no identified antigens. The specimen sequenced was blood. The receptors were sampled from a girl aged 2-17 years with multiple sclerosis.

This clonotype was found a few times. J is TRBJ1-2 and V is TRBV15; possibly TRBD1 for D (5 bases). The germline V gene encodes CDR1 LNHNV and CDR2 YYDKDF (reference sequence). Trimming left V 3 bases short and J 4 bases short, with 18 bases between. There are 16 residues in the CDR3. CDR3 amino acids: CATSRRQGAGVYGYTF. In nucleotides, the CDR3 is TGTGCCACCAGCAGGCGTCAGGGAGCGGGGGTCTATGGCTACACCTTC.

The V gene is TRBV7-9, the J gene TRBJ1-2; D might be TRBD1 (5 bases). CDR3 length: 13 residues. Trimming took off 10 bases at V and 1 base at J, with 13 bases between the two ends. Germline V gene lookup returns CDR1 SEHNR and CDR2 FQNEAQ (reference sequence). As DNA, the CDR3 is TGTGCCACCGAGGACAACCGTAACTATGGCTACACCTTC. This codes for CATEDNRNYGYTF.

The chain has TRBV5-1 and TRBJ2-5; D not certain. The V and J ends lost 0 bases and 5 bases respectively, with 8 bases between them. The CDR3 runs 13 residues. Germline assignment: CDR1 SGHRS and CDR2 YFSETQ. CDR3 sequence: CASSLDVEETQYF. CDR3 nucleotides: TGCGCCAGCAGCTTGGATGTGGAGGAGACCCAGTACTTC.

This chain links TRBV5-1 with TRBJ2-5, with D unclear. Deletions cut 2 bases from V and 4 bases from J, with 9 bases between. This CDR3 has 13 amino acids. CDR1 SGHRS and CDR2 YFSETQ come from the germline V gene. CDR3 DNA sequence: TGCGCCAGCAGCTTCTACGGACCAGAGACCCAGTACTTC. This encodes CASSFYGPETQYF.

The chain couples TRBV4-1 to TRBJ2-2; tentative D call: TRBD1 (5 bases). Per germline, CDR1 MGHRA and CDR2 YSYEKL. The ends were cut back, 0 bases at V and 7 bases at J, with 9 bases in the middle. This CDR3 region has 14 residues. This CDR3 reads CASSQDRVVGELFF. The CDR3 region has the DNA TGCGCCAGCAGCCAAGACAGGGTGGTCGGGGAGCTGTTTTTT.

The V call is TRBV5-1, the J call TRBJ2-7, with D perhaps TRBD2 (6 bases). Germline V gives CDR1 SGHRS, CDR2 YFSETQ. Trimming pared 1 base from V and 2 bases from J, leaving 13 bases between. The CDR3 loop spans 15 amino acids. CDR3 nucleotide sequence: TGCGCCAGCAGCTTGTCGGGGGACGGGCCCTACGAGCAGTACTTC. Amino acids: CASSLSGDGPYEQYF. Complete variable domain (other parts from reference TRBV5-1 and TRBJ2-7): KAGVTQTPRYLIKTRGQQVTLSCSPISGHRSVSWYQQTPGQGLQFLFEYFSETQRNKGNFPGRFSGRQFSNSRSEMNVSTLELGDSALYLCASSLSGDGPYEQYFGPGTRLTVT.

The J gene is TRBJ2-5, the V gene TRBV5-1, with D perhaps TRBD1 or TRBD2 (6 bases each). Germline-derived CDR1 and CDR2 are SGHRS and YFSETQ. The length of the CDR3 is 15 residues. V was clipped by 1 base and J by 4 bases, with 14 bases between them. CDR3 nucleotide sequence: TGCGCCAGCAGCTTGTTACCGGGGGCGAGAGAGACCCAGTACTTC. Translation gives CASSLLPGARETQYF. Full variable domain (outside the CDR3, taken from reference TRBV5-1 and TRBJ2-5): KAGVTQTPRYLIKTRGQQVTLSCSPISGHRSVSWYQQTPGQGLQFLFEYFSETQRNKGNFPGRFSGRQFSNSRSEMNVSTLELGDSALYLCASSLLPGARETQYFGPGTRLLVL.

About this clonotype itself: The junction and the germline gene differ at one end; a read error may be behind it. The V call is TRBV6-5, the J call TRBJ2-5; D might be TRBD1 (8 bases). CDR1 and CDR2 from the germline V gene are MNHEY and SVGAGI. The CDR3 covers 16 residues. CDR3 sequence: CVSSLRGPGGQETQYF. The DNA of the CDR3 is TGTGTCAGCAGCCTCAGGGGGCCGGGGGGACAAGAGACCCAGTACTTC.

This CDR3 is CASSEGQGASKNIQYF. In nucleotides, the CDR3 is TGCGCCAGCAGTGAAGGACAGGGGGCATCCAAAAACATTCAGTACTTC. The chain links TRBV10-1 to TRBJ2-4, with TRBD1 matching over 11 bases. This CDR3 is 16 amino acids long. The germline V gene has CDR1 WNHNN and CDR2 SYGVQD (reference sequence). V lost 3 bases to trimming and J lost 2 bases; unmatched junction nucleotides: 3.

This clonotype came up a few times. The chain joins TRBV24-1 to TRBJ2-3; 11 bases are a match to TRBD1. Germline V gene sequence: CDR1 KGHDR, CDR2 SFDVKD. With 3 bases clipped from V and 7 bases from J, the junction kept 11 bases outside the gene matches. The CDR3 loop spans 17 amino acids. The CDR3 loop is CATSDDSRDRGTNTQYF. CDR3 DNA sequence: TGTGCCACCAGTGATGACAGCCGGGACAGGGGGACAAATACGCAGTATTTT.

The rearrangement links TRBV13 to TRBJ2-7; a weak D match, TRBD1 (5 bases). The CDR3 extends over 14 amino acids. Trimming removed 4 bases at V and 3 bases at J, with 13 bases between. Germline V lookup: CDR1 PRHDT, CDR2 FYEKMQ (reference sequence). The CDR3 here is CASSSWTDNYEQYF. As DNA, the CDR3 is TGTGCCAGCAGCTCGTGGACGGACAACTACGAGCAGTACTTC.

This chain connects TRBV6-5 to TRBJ1-2, with TRBD1 identical over 7 bases. With 8 bases clipped from V and 6 bases from J, the junction kept 15 bases outside the gene matches. Germline assignment: CDR1 MNHEY and CDR2 SVGAGI. This CDR3 region has 15 residues. The CDR3 DNA reads TGTGCCAGCCTCAAAGGTCCAAACAGGGGCCATGGCTACACCTTC. It translates to CASLKGPNRGHGYTF.

The V and J genes are TRBV5-1 and TRBJ2-5, with D perhaps matching TRBD1 (6 bases). The CDR3 consists of 13 residues. Trimming took 7 bases from V and 1 from J, leaving 11 bases between them. The V gene's germline CDR1 is SGHRS and CDR2 YFSETQ. The CDR3 region has the DNA TGCGCCAGCGGACAGAGTACCCAAGAGACCCAGTACTTC. Translated: CASGQSTQETQYF.

This clonotype has just a few counts. The CDR3, as DNA: TGCGCCAGCAGCTTCGACCCGGGACAGGGACTTCGGGAGACCCAGTACTTC. This gives the protein CASSFDPGQGLRETQYF. This chain connects TRBV5-1 to TRBJ2-5, with 9 positions matching TRBD1. The ends lost 2 bases at V and 5 bases at J; junction bases unmatched: 13. This CDR3 is 17 amino acids long. Germline V gives CDR1 SGHRS, CDR2 YFSETQ.

The V gene is TRBV20-1, the J gene TRBJ2-3; no clear D gene. Trimming removed 2 bases from V and 4 bases from J, with 4 bases in between. The germline V gene has CDR1 DFQATT and CDR2 SNEGSKA (reference sequence). The CDR3 runs 11 residues. CDR3 in DNA: TGCAGTGCTAGACGGCCAGATACGCAGTATTTT. It yields the protein CSARRPDTQYF.

This clonotype is judged medium-sized. The CDR3 is CASSASSGGGYTF. The CDR3 DNA reads as TGTGCCAGCAGCGCCTCCTCTGGTGGCGGCTACACCTTC. This chain connects TRBV9 to TRBJ1-2; D unclear. This CDR3 contains 13 residues. V was trimmed by 3 bases and J by 8 bases, leaving 14 bases between them. Germline V gene lookup returns CDR1 SGDLS and CDR2 YYNGEE.

The V call is TRBV5-6, the J call TRBJ2-5, with D possibly matching TRBD1 (5 bases). CDR1 SGHDT and CDR2 YYEEEE come from the germline V gene. The CDR3 spans 16 residues. With 3 bases removed from V and 0 bases from J, the gap between germline ends came to 15 bases. DNA of the CDR3: TGTGCCAGCAGCTGGGGCCTTACTACGTACCAAGAGACCCAGTACTTC. Translating it yields CASSWGLTTYQETQYF. The full variable domain, rest sourced from reference TRBV5-6 and TRBJ2-5, is DAGVTQSPTHLIKTRGQQVTLRCSPKSGHDTVSWYQQALGQGPQFIFQYYEEEERQRGNFPDRFSGHQFPNYSSELNVNALLLGDSALYLCASSWGLTTYQETQYFGPGTRLLVL.

This clonotype occurred many times. The chain recombines TRBV20-1 with TRBJ2-7, with TRBD2 matching over 7 bases. This CDR3 has 15 residues. Germline V gene sequence: CDR1 DFQATT, CDR2 SNEGSKA (reference sequence). The ends lost 0 bases at V and 5 bases at J; junction bases unmatched: 10. The CDR3 sequence: CSARELGPGGHEQYF. The CDR3 DNA is TGCAGTGCTAGAGAGTTGGGACCGGGGGGACACGAGCAGTACTTC.

The chain employs TRBV3-1 and TRBJ1-1; D is possibly TRBD1 (6 bases). The CDR3 runs 15 residues. Germline V CDR1 and CDR2: LGHDT, YNNKEL (reference sequence). The ends were cut back, 4 bases at V and 0 bases at J, with 12 bases in the middle. CDR3 sequence reads: CASSRDNRMNTEAFF. Here the CDR3 DNA reads TGTGCCAGCAGCCGGGACAACCGCATGAACACTGAAGCTTTCTTT.

Ten or more counts support this clonotype. The genes are TRBV5-1 and TRBJ2-3; D may be TRBD1 (5 bases). The CDR3 runs to 13 residues. Looked up from germline, CDR1 is SGHRS and CDR2 is YFSETQ. The V gene lost 8 bases and the J gene lost 3 bases, with 13 bases spanning the gap. The CDR3 region is CASGAGLTDTQYF. Written as DNA, the CDR3 is TGCGCCAGTGGGGCAGGCCTGACAGATACGCAGTATTTT.

The sample holds many counts of this clonotype. The chain has TRBV20-1 and TRBJ2-7; TRBD2 is a possible D gene (5 bases). The CDR3 consists of 14 residues. CDR1 is DFQATT, CDR2 SNEGSKA, per germline (reference sequence). V lost 3 bases to trimming and J lost 3 bases, with 15 bases between them. This CDR3 is CSASHEGTDYEQYF. The CDR3 DNA follows: TGCAGTGCTAGTCATGAGGGAACGGACTACGAGCAGTACTTC.

Notes on this clonotype: A read error is possible here, since a much larger clone lies one base away. CDR3 residues: CAGSVGQGGDTQYF. CDR3 coding DNA: TGCGCCGGCAGCGTTGGACAGGGAGGGGATACGCAGTATTTT. The chain uses TRBV5-1 and TRBJ2-3; a possible D gene is TRBD1 (8 bases). Looked up from germline, CDR1 is SGHRS and CDR2 is YFSETQ. This CDR3 has 14 amino acids.